The source of this T cell receptor beta chain is a study of blood T cell repertoires in COVID-19. In the study overall: From the United States, Italy and Spain came samples of acute and convalescent COVID-19. T cells, B-cell-depleted T cells, or PBMCs provided the cDNA or gDNA that served as material.

Per the original data handling: Scientists estimated how many nucleated cells there were by amplifying reference gene primers. Profiled with immunoSEQ multiplex PCR; TCRdb holds only in-frame clones, not every one. D and trimming were read from the DNA, whereas the V and J calls and clone size are those reported in that table. The data hold about 110,000 clones, with roughly 85% observed a single time. The sequencing input was peripheral blood. The receptor comes from a man between 35 and 55 years old with acute or convalescent COVID-19.

The DNA of the CDR3 is TGTGCCAGCAGTGAATCCGGACAGGGGGTAGGAGAGACCCAGTACTTC. Amino acids: CASSESGQGVGETQYF. This chain connects TRBV2 to TRBJ2-5, with 10 bases matching TRBD1. The CDR3 sequence is 16 residues long. V lost 2 bases and J lost 4; bases outside the gene matches: 7. Germline values: CDR1 SNHLY, CDR2 FYNNEI.